This TCR beta chain was identified during a study of shared clonotypes between healthy human individuals. Trimming removed 4 bases from V and 3 bases from J; junction bases left unmatched: 7. CDR3 length: 15 residues. Germline V gives CDR1 SGHNT, CDR2 YYREEE (reference sequence). Only in-frame clones appear in the TCRdb table, and some are missing; sequencing was by immunoSEQ multiplex PCR. This sample yields about 1 million clones, of which around 76% are seen a single time; approximately 1.5% belongs to the top ten. The receptor was isolated from a man between 18 and 35 years old in good health. The J gene is TRBJ2-7, the V gene TRBV5-4; TRBD1 matches at 10 bases. Material: memory CD4+ T cells sorted from blood. Subset reported: CD45RA-negative fraction. The CDR3 nucleotides are TGTGCCAGCAGCCTGGACAGGGGGAATTACTACGAGCAGTACTTC. It translates to CASSLDRGNYYEQYF. Using reference TRBV5-4 and TRBJ2-7 for the parts outside the CDR3, the full variable domain is ETGVTQSPTHLIKTRGQQVTLRCSSQSGHNTVSWYQQALGQGPQFIFQYYREEENGRGNFPPRFSGLQFPNYSSELNVNALELDDSALYLCASSLDRGNYYEQYFGPGTRLTVT.